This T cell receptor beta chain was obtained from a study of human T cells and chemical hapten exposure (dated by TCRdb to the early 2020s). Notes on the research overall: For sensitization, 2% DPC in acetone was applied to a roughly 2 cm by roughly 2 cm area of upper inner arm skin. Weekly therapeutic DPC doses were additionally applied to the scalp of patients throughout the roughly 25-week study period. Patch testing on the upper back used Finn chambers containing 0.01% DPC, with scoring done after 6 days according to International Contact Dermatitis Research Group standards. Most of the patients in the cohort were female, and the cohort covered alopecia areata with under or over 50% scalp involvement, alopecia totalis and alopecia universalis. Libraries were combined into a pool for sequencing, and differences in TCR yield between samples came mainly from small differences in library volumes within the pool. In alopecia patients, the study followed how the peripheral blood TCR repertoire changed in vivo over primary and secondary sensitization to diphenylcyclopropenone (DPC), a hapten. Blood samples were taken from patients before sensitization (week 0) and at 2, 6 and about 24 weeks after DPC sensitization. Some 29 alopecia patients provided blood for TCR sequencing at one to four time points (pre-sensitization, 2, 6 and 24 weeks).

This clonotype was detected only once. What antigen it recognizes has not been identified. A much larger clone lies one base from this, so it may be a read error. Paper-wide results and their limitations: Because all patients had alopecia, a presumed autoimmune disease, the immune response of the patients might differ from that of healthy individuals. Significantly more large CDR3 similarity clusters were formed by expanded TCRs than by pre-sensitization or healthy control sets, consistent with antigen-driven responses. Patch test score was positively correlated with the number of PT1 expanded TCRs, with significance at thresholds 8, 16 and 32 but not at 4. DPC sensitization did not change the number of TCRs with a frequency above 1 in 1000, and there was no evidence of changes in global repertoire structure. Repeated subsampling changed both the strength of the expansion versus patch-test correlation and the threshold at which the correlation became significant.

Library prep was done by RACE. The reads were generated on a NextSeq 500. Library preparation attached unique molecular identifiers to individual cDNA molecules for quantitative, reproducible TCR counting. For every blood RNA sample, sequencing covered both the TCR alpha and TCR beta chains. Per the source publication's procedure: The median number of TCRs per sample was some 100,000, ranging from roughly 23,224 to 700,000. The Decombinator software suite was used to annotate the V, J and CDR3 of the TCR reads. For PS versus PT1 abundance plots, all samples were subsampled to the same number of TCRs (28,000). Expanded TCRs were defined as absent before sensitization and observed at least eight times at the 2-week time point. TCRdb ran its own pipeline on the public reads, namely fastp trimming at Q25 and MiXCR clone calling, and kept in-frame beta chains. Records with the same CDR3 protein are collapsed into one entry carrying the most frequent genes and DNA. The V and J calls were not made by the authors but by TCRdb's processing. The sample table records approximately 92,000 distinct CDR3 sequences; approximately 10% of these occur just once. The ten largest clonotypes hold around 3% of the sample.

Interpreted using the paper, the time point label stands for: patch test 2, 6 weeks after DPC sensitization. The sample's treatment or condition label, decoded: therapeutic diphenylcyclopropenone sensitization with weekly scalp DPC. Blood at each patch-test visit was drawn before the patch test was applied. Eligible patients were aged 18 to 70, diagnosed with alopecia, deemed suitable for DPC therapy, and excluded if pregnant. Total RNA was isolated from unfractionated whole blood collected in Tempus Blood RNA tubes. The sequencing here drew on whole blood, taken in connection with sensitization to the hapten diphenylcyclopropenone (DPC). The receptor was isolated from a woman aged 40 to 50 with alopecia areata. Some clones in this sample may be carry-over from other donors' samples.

The DNA reads TGTACCAGCAGTGTCCTAGAGGGCGGTAGAGACTATGGCTACACCTTC. Translated, this is CTSSVLEGGRDYGYTF. The chain couples TRBV6-1 to TRBJ1-2; the D segment cannot be called with confidence. As encoded in the germline V gene, CDR1 is MNHNS while CDR2 is SASEGT. Reading from cysteine to phenylalanine, the CDR3 counts 16 amino acids. Only CDR3 DNA remains: 48 bases, in frame from the first base.